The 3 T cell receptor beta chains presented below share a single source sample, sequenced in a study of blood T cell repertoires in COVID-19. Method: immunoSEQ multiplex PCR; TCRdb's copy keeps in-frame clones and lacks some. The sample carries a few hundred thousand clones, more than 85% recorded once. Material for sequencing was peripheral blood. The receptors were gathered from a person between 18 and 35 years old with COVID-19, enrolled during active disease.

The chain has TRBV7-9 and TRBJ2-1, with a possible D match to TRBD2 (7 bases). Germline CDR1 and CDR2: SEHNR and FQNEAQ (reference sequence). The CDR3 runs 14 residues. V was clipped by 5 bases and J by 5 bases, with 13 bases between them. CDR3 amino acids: CASSQGGGDNEQFF. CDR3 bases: TGTGCCAGCAGCCAAGGGGGGGGTGACAATGAGCAGTTCTTC.

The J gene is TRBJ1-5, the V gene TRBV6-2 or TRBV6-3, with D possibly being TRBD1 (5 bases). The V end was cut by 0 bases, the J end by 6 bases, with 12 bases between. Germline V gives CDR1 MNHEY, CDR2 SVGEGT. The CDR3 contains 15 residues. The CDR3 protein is CASSYSTAGFQPQHF. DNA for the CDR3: TGTGCCAGCAGTTACTCAACGGCAGGGTTTCAGCCCCAGCATTTT.

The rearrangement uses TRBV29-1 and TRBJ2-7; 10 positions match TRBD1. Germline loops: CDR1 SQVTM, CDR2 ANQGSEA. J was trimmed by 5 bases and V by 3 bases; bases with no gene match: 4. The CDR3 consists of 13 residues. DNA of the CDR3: TGCAGCGTTGAGCGGGACAGGGGCCACGAGCAGTACTTC. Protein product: CSVERDRGHEQYF.